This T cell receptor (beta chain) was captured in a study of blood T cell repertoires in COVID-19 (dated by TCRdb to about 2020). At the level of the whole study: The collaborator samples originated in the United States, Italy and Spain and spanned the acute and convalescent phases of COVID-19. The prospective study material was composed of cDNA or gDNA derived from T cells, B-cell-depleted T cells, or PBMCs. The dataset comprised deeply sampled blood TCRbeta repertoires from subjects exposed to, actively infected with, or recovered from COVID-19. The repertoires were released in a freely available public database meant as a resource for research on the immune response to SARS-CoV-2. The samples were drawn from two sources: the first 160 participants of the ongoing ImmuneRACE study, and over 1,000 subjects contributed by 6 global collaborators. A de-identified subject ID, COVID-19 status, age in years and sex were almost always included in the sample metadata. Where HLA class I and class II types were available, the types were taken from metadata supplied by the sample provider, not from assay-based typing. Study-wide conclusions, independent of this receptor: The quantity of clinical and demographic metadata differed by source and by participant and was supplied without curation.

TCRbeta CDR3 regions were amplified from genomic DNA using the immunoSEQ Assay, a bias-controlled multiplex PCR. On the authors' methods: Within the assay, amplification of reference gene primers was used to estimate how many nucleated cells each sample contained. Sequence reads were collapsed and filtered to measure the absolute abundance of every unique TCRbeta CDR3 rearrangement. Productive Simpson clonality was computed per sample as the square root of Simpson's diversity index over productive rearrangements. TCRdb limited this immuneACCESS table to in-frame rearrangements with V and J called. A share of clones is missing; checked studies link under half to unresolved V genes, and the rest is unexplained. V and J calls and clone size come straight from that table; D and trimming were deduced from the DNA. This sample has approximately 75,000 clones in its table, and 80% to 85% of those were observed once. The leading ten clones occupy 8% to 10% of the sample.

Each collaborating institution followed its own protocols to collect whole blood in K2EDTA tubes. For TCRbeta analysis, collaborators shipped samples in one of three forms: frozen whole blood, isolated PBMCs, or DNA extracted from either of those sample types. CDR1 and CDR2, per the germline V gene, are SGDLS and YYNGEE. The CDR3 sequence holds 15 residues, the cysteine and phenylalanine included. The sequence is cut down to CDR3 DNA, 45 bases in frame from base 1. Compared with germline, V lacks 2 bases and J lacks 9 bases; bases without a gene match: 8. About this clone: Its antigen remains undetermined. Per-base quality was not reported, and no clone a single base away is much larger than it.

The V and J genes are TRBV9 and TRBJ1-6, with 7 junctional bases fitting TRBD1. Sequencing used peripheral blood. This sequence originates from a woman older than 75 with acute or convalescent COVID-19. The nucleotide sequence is TGTGCCAGCAGCGTTTCAGAGGGGGCGGGTTCACCCCTCCACTTT. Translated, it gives CASSVSEGAGSPLHF.